Following are 22 T cell receptor beta chains from one sample sequenced in a study of shared clonotypes between healthy human individuals. The naive CD8 population came from CD45RO-negative cells selected for CCR7, without terminally differentiated effector memory CD45RA+ cells. TCRdb's table, derived via immunoSEQ multiplex PCR, lists solely in-frame clones and lacks some. The repertoire holds a few million clones, with 90% to 95% as singletons. Sequencing used naive CD8+ T cells from PBMCs. These receptors all come from a man younger than 35 in good health. Some clones in this sample may be carry-over from other donors' samples.

Concerning this clone: The same CDR3 also results from other DNA sequences found in this sample. The CDR3 here is CASSLDRSYEQYF. The CDR3 nucleotides are TGCGCCAGCAGCTTGGATAGGAGCTACGAGCAGTACTTC. The rearrangement joins TRBV5-1 to TRBJ2-7; no firm D call. Between the trimmed V and J ends, which lost 0 bases and 3 bases, there was a span of 7 bases. The length of the CDR3 is 13 residues. Looked up from germline, CDR1 is SGHRS and CDR2 is YFSETQ.

The chain has TRBV7-2 and TRBJ1-1; a possible D gene is TRBD1 (5 bases). The CDR3 loop spans 16 amino acids. Germline loops: CDR1 SGHTA, CDR2 FQGNSA. V was pared by 5 bases and J by 6 bases, with 22 bases between. CDR3 nucleotides: TGTGCCAGCAGCCTCCGTGGGACCTACCTCCAACCTGAAGCTTTCTTT. Protein product: CASSLRGTYLQPEAFF.

The J gene is TRBJ1-1, the V gene TRBV11-2, with D tentatively TRBD1 (5 bases). Trimming removed 5 bases at V and 3 bases at J, with 10 bases between. CDR3 length: 13 amino acids. The germline CDR1 and CDR2 sequences are SGHAT and FQNNGV. The CDR3 bases are TGTGCCAGCAGCAACCGGGGCGACACTGAAGCTTTCTTT. It specifies CASSNRGDTEAFF.

The CDR3: CASKEWAEGLERTQHF. CDR3 sequence (DNA): TGTGCCAGTAAGGAGTGGGCAGAAGGTCTTGAGAGGACCCAGCATTTT. The rearrangement uses TRBV19 and TRBJ1-5; no definite D call. The V gene lost 7 bases and the J gene lost 11 bases, with 27 bases spanning the gap. The CDR3 has 16 amino acids. Germline loops: CDR1 LNHDA, CDR2 SQIVND (reference sequence).

This clone was recorded only once. The sample holds other DNA sequences that translate to the same CDR3. The chain combines TRBV28 with TRBJ2-5; 10 bases agree with TRBD1. The trim removed 8 bases at V and 2 bases at J, leaving 2 bases unmatched. CDR3 length: 13 amino acids. Germline CDR1 and CDR2: MDHEN and SYDVKM. In nucleotides, the CDR3 is TGTGCCAGCCGGGACAGGGGACAAGAGACCCAGTACTTC. Protein sequence: CASRDRGQETQYF.

The chain uses TRBV28 and TRBJ1-5, with D uncertain. This CDR3 has 12 residues. V was trimmed by 3 bases and J by 5 bases, leaving 5 bases between them. Germline CDR1 MDHEN, CDR2 SYDVKM. CDR3 amino acids: CASSFLDQPQHF. The CDR3 coding sequence is TGTGCCAGCAGTTTTCTAGATCAGCCCCAGCATTTT.

The gene calls are TRBV29-1 and TRBJ2-3, with TRBD2 as a possible D gene (5 bases). This CDR3 spans 12 amino acids. V lost 8 bases and J 2 bases, leaving 11 bases between the germline ends. CDR1 is SQVTM, CDR2 ANQGSEA, per germline. The CDR3, as DNA: TGCAGCCCAAGAGCGGTCACAGATACGCAGTATTTT. Translation gives CSPRAVTDTQYF.

The rearrangement links TRBV9 to TRBJ2-7; 10 bases line up with TRBD2. Trimming removed 4 bases from V and 6 bases from J; junction bases left unmatched: 10. The CDR3 is 15 amino acids. Germline assignment: CDR1 SGDLS and CDR2 YYNGEE. The CDR3 protein is CASSPRTSGWFEQYF. The CDR3 DNA reads as TGTGCCAGCAGCCCCCGGACTAGCGGATGGTTCGAGCAGTACTTC.

With respect to this clone: At the DNA level, this CDR3 is encoded by other sequences in the same sample as well. This chain uses TRBV5-6 with TRBJ1-1; 8 bases match TRBD1. After removal of 2 bases from V and 4 bases from J, the junction contained 1 base not matched to a gene. Germline-derived CDR1 and CDR2 are SGHDT and YYEEEE. The CDR3 is 13 residues long. The CDR3, as DNA: TGTGCCAGCAGCTTAGACAGGGGCACTGAAGCTTTCTTT. Residues: CASSLDRGTEAFF.

The V gene is TRBV7-3, the J gene TRBJ1-2; D is uncertain. Germline values: CDR1 SGHTA, CDR2 FQGTGA. V lost 4 bases, J lost 1 base, and 16 bases lay in between. The CDR3 has 16 residues. The CDR3 loop reads CASSSVGGRSNYGYTF. The CDR3 bases are TGTGCCAGCAGCTCCGTCGGTGGCCGGAGTAACTATGGCTACACCTTC.

The J gene is TRBJ1-1, the V gene TRBV6-5; D is perhaps TRBD1 (6 bases). Germline-derived CDR1 and CDR2 are MNHEY and SVGAGI. This CDR3 is built from 15 residues. V was trimmed by 1 base and J by 1 base, leaving 10 bases between them. The CDR3, as DNA: TGTGCCAGCAGTTACTGGGCAGGGGAGAACACTGAAGCTTTCTTT. This sequence encodes CASSYWAGENTEAFF.

The rearrangement uses TRBV7-2 and TRBJ2-5; tentatively, D is TRBD1 (6 bases). The J call may be faulty, since TRBJ2-7 better matches the DNA end. This CDR3 is 12 amino acids long. In germline, CDR1 is SGHTA, CDR2 FQGNSA. The CDR3 reads CASSVDRYEQYF. In nucleotides, the CDR3 is TGTGCCAGCAGCGTGGACAGATACGAGCAGTACTTC.

CDR3 nucleotides: TGTGCCACCAGCATCGGATACGGGACTAGCCACGGGGAGCTGTTTTTT. Residues: CATSIGYGTSHGELFF. The chain has TRBV15 and TRBJ2-2; 9 bases fit TRBD2. Germline CDR1 LNHNV, CDR2 YYDKDF (reference sequence). The CDR3 is 16 amino acids. V gave up 4 bases and J gave up 7 bases; unmatched junction bases: 10. Full variable domain (outside the CDR3, taken from reference TRBV15 and TRBJ2-2): DAMVIQNPRYQVTQFGKPVTLSCSQTLNHNVMYWYQQKSSQAPKLLFHYYDKDFNNEADTPDNFQSRRPNTSFCFLDIRSPGLGDTAMYLCATSIGYGTSHGELFFGEGSRLTVL.

The J gene is TRBJ2-2, the V gene TRBV9; a possible D gene is TRBD1 (6 bases). CDR1 is SGDLS and CDR2 is YYNGEE in the germline V gene. The CDR3 has 14 amino acids. Trimming removed 4 bases from V and 5 bases from J, with 12 bases in between. The CDR3 region is CASSSGHPTGELFF. CDR3 coding DNA: TGTGCCAGCAGCTCGGGACACCCGACCGGGGAGCTGTTTTTT.

This chain connects TRBV10-3 to TRBJ1-1, with D unclear. The CDR3 sequence is 14 residues long. Germline assignment: CDR1 ENHRY and CDR2 SYGVKD. Trimming shortened V by 7 bases and J by 3 bases, and 15 bases separated the two germline ends. This CDR3 reads CAITDGEPDTEAFF. CDR3 sequence (DNA): TGTGCCATCACCGACGGGGAACCGGACACTGAAGCTTTCTTT.

V and J are TRBV10-1 and TRBJ2-1, with 8 bases that match TRBD1. V gave up 0 bases and J gave up 0 bases; unmatched junction bases: 1. CDR1 is WNHNN, CDR2 SYGVQD, per germline (reference sequence). This CDR3 has 16 amino acids. The chain's CDR3 is CASSESGQGSYNEQFF. CDR3 DNA: TGCGCCAGCAGTGAGTCCGGACAGGGCTCCTACAATGAGCAGTTCTTC.

The V gene is TRBV9, the J gene TRBJ2-1; D unresolved. Looked up from germline, CDR1 is SGDLS and CDR2 is YYNGEE. The CDR3 has 15 residues. The V gene lost 3 bases and the J gene lost 9 bases, with 19 bases spanning the gap. The DNA for the CDR3 is TGTGCCAGCAGCGACCTCCCCTCCGGAGCTATTGAGCAGTTCTTC. Encoded protein: CASSDLPSGAIEQFF. The whole variable domain, remainder taken from reference TRBV9 and TRBJ2-1, is DSGVTQTPKHLITATGQRVTLRCSPRSGDLSVYWYQQSLDQGLQFLIQYYNGEERAKGNILERFSAQQFPDLHSELNLSSLELGDSALYFCASSDLPSGAIEQFFGPGTRLTVL.

The chain links TRBV25-1 to TRBJ1-1; D unresolved. With 4 bases removed from V and 3 bases from J, the gap between germline ends came to 9 bases. The CDR3 has 13 residues. The V gene's germline CDR1 is MGHDK and CDR2 SYGVNS. In nucleotides, the CDR3 is TGTGCCAGCAGTGGCGGGGTTTACACTGAAGCTTTCTTT. This sequence encodes CASSGGVYTEAFF. Together with reference TRBV25-1 and TRBJ1-1, the CDR3 gives the full variable domain: EADIYQTPRYLVIGTGKKITLECSQTMGHDKMYWYQQDPGMELHLIHYSYGVNSTEKGDLSSESTVSRIRTEHFPLTLESARPSHTSQYLCASSGGVYTEAFFGQGTRLTVV.

In this sample, this clone turned up a few times. This sequence joins TRBV19 and TRBJ1-1; D is unclear. Germline V CDR1 and CDR2: LNHDA, SQIVND (reference sequence). The CDR3 consists of 13 residues. Trimming shortened V by 2 bases and J by 3 bases, and 7 bases separated the two germline ends. CDR3 amino acids: CASSITDYTEAFF. In nucleotides, the CDR3 is TGTGCCAGTAGTATAACAGATTACACTGAAGCTTTCTTT.

This sequence joins TRBV27 and TRBJ2-2; no reliable D call. Germline V gene lookup returns CDR1 MNHEY and CDR2 SMNVEV (reference sequence). The CDR3 totals 13 residues. Deletions cut 9 bases from V and 4 bases from J, with 12 bases between. The CDR3 here is CASADRRTGELFF. For the CDR3, the DNA is TGTGCCAGTGCGGACCGCCGCACCGGGGAGCTGTTTTTT.

The V and J genes are TRBV11-3 and TRBJ1-5; possibly TRBD1 for D (6 bases). V was trimmed by 4 bases and J by 4 bases, leaving 17 bases between them. This CDR3 is 16 amino acids long. Germline values: CDR1 SGHNT, CDR2 YENEEA. For the CDR3, the DNA is TGTGCCAGCAGCTCCTATTCAGAGGGGGGGAATCAGCCCCAGCATTTT. Its protein product is CASSSYSEGGNQPQHF.

This chain connects TRBV18 to TRBJ1-5; TRBD1 might be the D (5 bases). Germline values: CDR1 KGHSH, CDR2 LQKENI. The CDR3 runs 15 residues. Trimming stripped 0 bases from V and 3 bases from J, with 9 bases between. This CDR3 is CASSPPDRVNQPQHF. The CDR3 DNA is TGTGCCAGCTCACCACCCGACAGAGTCAATCAGCCCCAGCATTTT.